This T cell receptor beta chain came from a study of response to subunit inactivated influenza vaccine. Findings of the study overall: Each seasonal flu vaccination may recruit only limited new T cells, authors suggested.

TCRdb recomputed calls from the RT-PCR reads with MiXCR, one row per CDR3 protein. Here the sample spans more than 450,000 distinct CDR3 sequences, approximately 7.7% being singletons. For this clonotype: Its antigen is undetermined.

Trimming at V came to 0 bases and at J to 8 bases, leaving 4 bases not matched to a gene. This CDR3 is built from 14 residues. The chain recombines TRBV23-1 with TRBJ1-2; 9 nucleotides agree with TRBD1. TRBV23-1 is an ORF; its function is uncertain. This clonotype originated in a man aged 45-69 years who received an inactivated influenza vaccine. Sequences were derived from PBMCs from blood, sampled less than 25 months after vaccination. CDR3 loop: CASSQSDRGEGYTF. CDR3 DNA sequence: TGCGCCAGCAGTCAATCAGACAGGGGGGAAGGCTACACCTTC.